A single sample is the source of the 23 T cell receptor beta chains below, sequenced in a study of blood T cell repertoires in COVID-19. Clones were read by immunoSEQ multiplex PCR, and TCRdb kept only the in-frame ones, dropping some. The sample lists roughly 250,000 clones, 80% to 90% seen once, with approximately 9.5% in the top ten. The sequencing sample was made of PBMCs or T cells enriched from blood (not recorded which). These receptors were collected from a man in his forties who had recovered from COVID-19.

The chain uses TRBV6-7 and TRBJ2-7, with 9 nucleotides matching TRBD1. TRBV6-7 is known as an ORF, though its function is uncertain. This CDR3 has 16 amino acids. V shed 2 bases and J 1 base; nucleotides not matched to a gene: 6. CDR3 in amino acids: CASSYKRQGGSYEQYF. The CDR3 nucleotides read TGTGCCAGCAGTTACAAGCGACAGGGGGGGTCCTACGAGCAGTACTTC.

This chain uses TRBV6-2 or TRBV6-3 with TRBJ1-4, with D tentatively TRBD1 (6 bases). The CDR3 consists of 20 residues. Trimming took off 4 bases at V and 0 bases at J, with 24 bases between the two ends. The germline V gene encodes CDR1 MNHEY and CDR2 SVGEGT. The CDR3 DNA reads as TGTGCCAGCAGTTCCGGGAAATCAGGATCACAGGGAGCAACTAATGAAAAACTGTTTTTT. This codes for CASSSGKSGSQGATNEKLFF.

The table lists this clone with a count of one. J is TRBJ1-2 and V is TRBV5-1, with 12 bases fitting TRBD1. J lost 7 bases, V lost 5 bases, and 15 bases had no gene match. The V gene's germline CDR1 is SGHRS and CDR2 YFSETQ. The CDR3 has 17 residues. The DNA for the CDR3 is TGCGCCAGCAGAAGGGTGGGACAGGGGGCGAATCCAGCTGGCTACACCTTC. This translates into CASRRVGQGANPAGYTF.

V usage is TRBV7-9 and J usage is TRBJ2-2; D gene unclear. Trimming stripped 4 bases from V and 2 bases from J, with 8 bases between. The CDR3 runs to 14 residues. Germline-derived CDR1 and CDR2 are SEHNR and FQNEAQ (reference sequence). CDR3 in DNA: TGTGCCAGCAGCTCTTACAGTAACACCGGGGAGCTGTTTTTT. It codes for CASSSYSNTGELFF.

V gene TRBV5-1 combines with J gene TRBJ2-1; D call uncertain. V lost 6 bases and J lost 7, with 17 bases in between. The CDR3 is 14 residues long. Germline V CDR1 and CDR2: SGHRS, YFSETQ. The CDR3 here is CASNWLFGSNEQFF. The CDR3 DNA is TGCGCCAGCAATTGGTTATTCGGGTCGAATGAGCAGTTCTTC. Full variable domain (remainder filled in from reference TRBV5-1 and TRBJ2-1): KAGVTQTPRYLIKTRGQQVTLSCSPISGHRSVSWYQQTPGQGLQFLFEYFSETQRNKGNFPGRFSGRQFSNSRSEMNVSTLELGDSALYLCASNWLFGSNEQFFGPGTRLTVL.

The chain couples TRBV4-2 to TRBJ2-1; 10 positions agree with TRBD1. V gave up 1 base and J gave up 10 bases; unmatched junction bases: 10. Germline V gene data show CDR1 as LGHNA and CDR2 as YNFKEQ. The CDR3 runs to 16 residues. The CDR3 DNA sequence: TGTGCCAGCAGCCAAGCCCCCGGGACAGGGGCCCGGGAGCAGTTCTTC. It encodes CASSQAPGTGAREQFF.

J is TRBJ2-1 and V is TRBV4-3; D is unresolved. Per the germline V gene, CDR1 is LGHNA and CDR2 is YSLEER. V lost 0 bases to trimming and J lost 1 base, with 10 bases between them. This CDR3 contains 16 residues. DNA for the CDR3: TGCGCCAGCAGCCAAGATCCTGGCAGGTCCTACAATGAGCAGTTCTTC. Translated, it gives CASSQDPGRSYNEQFF.

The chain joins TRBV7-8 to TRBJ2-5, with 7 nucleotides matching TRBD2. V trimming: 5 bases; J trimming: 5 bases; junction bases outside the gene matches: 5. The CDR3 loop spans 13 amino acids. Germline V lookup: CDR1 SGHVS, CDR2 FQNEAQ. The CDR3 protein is CASSRDYWETQYF. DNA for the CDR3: TGTGCCAGCAGCCGGGACTATTGGGAGACCCAGTACTTC.

The chain's CDR3 is CASSHDSSWPNEQFF. In DNA form, the CDR3 reads TGTGCCAGCAGTCATGACTCCTCATGGCCTAATGAGCAGTTCTTC. This chain uses TRBV27 with TRBJ2-1; no reliable D call. V was cut by 5 bases and J by 7 bases, with 18 bases left in between. Looked up from germline, CDR1 is MNHEY and CDR2 is SMNVEV (reference sequence). The CDR3 is made up of 15 amino acids.

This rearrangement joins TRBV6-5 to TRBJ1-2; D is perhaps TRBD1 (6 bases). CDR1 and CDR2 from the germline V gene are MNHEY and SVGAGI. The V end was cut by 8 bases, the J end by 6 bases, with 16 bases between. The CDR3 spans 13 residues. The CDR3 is CASGWGPGHGYTF. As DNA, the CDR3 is TGTGCCAGCGGTTGGGGGCCGGGTCATGGCTACACCTTC.

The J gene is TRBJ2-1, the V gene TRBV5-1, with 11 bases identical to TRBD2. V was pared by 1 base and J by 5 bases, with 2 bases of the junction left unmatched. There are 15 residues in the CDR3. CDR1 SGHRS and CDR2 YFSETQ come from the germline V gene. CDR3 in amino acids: CASSLPSGRNNEQFF. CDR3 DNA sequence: TGCGCCAGCAGCTTGCCTAGCGGGAGGAACAATGAGCAGTTCTTC.

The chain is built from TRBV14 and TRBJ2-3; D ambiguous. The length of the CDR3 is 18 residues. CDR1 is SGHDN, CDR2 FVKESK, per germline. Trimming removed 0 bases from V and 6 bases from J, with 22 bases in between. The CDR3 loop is CASSQDYWASRFTDTQYF. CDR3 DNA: TGTGCCAGCAGCCAAGACTACTGGGCCAGTCGCTTTACCGATACGCAGTATTTT.

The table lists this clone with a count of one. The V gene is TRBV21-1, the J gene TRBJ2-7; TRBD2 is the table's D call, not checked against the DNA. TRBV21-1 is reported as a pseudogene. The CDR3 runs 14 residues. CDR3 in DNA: TGTGCCAGCAGCACCACTACCCTTCCCTACGAGCAGTACTTC. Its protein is CASSTTTLPYEQYF.

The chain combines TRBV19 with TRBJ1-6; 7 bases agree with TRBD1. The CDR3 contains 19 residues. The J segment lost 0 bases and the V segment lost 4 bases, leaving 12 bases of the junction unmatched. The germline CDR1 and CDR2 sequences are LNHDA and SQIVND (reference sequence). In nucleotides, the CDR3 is TGTGCCAGTAGTAAACTCGGGGACAGCCAAAGCTCCTATAATTCACCCCTCCACTTT. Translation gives CASSKLGDSQSSYNSPLHF.

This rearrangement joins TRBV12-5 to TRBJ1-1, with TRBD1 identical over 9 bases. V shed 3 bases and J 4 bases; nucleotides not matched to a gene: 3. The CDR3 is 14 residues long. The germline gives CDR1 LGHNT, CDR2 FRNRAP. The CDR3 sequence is CASGLQGASTEAFF. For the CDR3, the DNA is TGTGCTAGTGGTTTACAGGGGGCCAGCACTGAAGCTTTCTTT.

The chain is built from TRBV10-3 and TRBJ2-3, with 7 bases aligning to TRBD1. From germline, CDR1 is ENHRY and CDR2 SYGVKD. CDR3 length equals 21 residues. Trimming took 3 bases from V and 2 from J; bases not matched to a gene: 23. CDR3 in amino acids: CAISEGGWGQKLIGDTDTQYF. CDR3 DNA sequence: TGTGCCATCAGTGAAGGGGGTTGGGGACAGAAGCTAATTGGAGACACAGATACGCAGTATTTT.

CDR3 in DNA: TGTGCCAGCAGTTTCGCAAGACAGGCCCTGGGCTATGGCTACACCTTC. Encoded protein: CASSFARQALGYGYTF. The genes are TRBV6-5 and TRBJ1-2; possibly TRBD1 for D (6 bases). CDR1 MNHEY and CDR2 SVGAGI come from the germline V gene. The V and J ends lost 4 bases and 4 bases respectively, with 19 bases between them. The CDR3 has 16 amino acids.

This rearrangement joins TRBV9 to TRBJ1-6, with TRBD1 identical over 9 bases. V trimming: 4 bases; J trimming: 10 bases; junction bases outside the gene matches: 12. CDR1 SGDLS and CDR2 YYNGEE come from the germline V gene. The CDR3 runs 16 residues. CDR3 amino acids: CASSIEPGTGSSPLHF. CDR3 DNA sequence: TGTGCCAGCAGCATCGAGCCGGGGACAGGGTCCTCACCCCTCCACTTT.

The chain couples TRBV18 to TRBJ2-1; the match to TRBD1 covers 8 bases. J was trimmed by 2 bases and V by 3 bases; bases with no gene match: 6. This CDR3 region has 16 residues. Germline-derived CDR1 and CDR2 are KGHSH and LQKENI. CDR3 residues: CASSPDRVSAYNEQFF. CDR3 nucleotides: TGTGCCAGCTCACCGGACAGGGTATCTGCCTACAATGAGCAGTTCTTC.

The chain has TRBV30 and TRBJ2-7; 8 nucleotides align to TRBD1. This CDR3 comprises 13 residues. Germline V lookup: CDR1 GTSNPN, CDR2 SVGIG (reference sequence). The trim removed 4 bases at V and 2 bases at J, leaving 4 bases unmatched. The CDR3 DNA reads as TGTGCCTGGAAGAAGACAGGGGCCTACGAGCAGTACTTC. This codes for CAWKKTGAYEQYF.

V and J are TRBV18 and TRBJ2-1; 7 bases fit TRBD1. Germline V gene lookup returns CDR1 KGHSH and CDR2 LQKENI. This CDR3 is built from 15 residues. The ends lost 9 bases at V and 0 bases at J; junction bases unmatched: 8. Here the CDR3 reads CASKTGSNSYNEQFF. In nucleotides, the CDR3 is TGTGCCAGTAAGACAGGGTCTAACTCCTACAATGAGCAGTTCTTC.

DNA for the CDR3: TGTGCCAGCAGTGGGACAATCTCCTACAATGAGCAGTTCTTC. Translated, it gives CASSGTISYNEQFF. The genes are TRBV28 and TRBJ2-1; the D gene is possibly TRBD1 (6 bases). V was trimmed by 5 bases and J by 0 bases, leaving 8 bases between them. This CDR3 has 14 residues. Germline CDR1 and CDR2: MDHEN and SYDVKM.

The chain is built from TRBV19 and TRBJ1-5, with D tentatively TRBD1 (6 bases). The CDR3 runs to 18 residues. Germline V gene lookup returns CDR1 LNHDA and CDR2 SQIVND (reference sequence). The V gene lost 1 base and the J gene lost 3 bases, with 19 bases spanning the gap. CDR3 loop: CASSIGPFGGRVNQPQHF. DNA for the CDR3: TGTGCCAGTAGTATAGGCCCTTTTGGGGGCCGGGTCAATCAGCCCCAGCATTTT.